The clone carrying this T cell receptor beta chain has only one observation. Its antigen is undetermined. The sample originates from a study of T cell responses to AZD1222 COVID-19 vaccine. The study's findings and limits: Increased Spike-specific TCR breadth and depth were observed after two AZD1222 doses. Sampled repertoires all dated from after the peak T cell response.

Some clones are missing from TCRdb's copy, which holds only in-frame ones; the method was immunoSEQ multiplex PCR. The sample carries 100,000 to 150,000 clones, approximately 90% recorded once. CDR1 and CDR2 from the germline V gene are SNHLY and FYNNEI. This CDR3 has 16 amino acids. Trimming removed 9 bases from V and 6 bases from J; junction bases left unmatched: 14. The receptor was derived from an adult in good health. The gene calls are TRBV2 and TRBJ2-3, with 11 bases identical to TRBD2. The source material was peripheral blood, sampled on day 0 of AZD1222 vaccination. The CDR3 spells CARAGTSGGRGDTQYF. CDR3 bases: TGTGCCAGAGCCGGCACTAGCGGGGGCCGGGGGGATACGCAGTATTTT.